These 27 T cell receptor beta chains share one sample of origin, sequenced in a study of T cells in Graves' hyperthyroidism and ophthalmopathy. It was RNA transcripts that yielded the amplified TCR beta CDR3 regions. First-round RT-PCR of the TCR CDR3 relied on the HTBI primer set. TCRdb redid the calling of the multiplex PCR reads with MiXCR, one entry per CDR3 protein. The table includes hundreds of thousands of distinct CDR3 sequences, approximately 13% detected once. The sample taken for sequencing was blood. The origin of the receptors is a woman in her 30s with Graves' hyperthyroidism that later progressed to Graves' ophthalmopathy.

This clonotype was observed many times. This chain links TRBV11-1 with TRBJ2-1; no reliable D call. This CDR3 is 13 amino acids long. Trimming pared 1 base from V and 5 bases from J, leaving 6 bases between. Per germline, CDR1 SGHAT and CDR2 FQDESV (reference sequence). In DNA, the CDR3 is TGTGCCAGCAGCTTAGAGCTAGACAATGAGCAGTTCTTC. It is translated as CASSLELDNEQFF.

There are a few counts of this clonotype. V and J are TRBV20-1 and TRBJ1-4; TRBD1 matches 10 bases. This CDR3 has 13 residues. CDR1 is DFQATT, CDR2 SNEGSKA, per germline (reference sequence). Trimming removed 7 bases from V and 7 bases from J; junction bases left unmatched: 6. CDR3 DNA sequence: TGCAGTGTACCGGGACAGGGGAGTGAAAAACTGTTTTTT. Protein sequence: CSVPGQGSEKLFF.

This chain joins TRBV10-2 and TRBJ2-3; D is perhaps TRBD2 (5 bases). Per germline, CDR1 WSHSY and CDR2 SAAADI. The CDR3 contains 14 residues. Between the trimmed V and J ends, which lost 3 bases and 0 bases, there was a span of 7 bases. The CDR3 DNA reads TGCGCCAGCAGTGATCCTAGCAGCACAGATACGCAGTATTTT. Residues: CASSDPSSTDTQYF.

This clonotype has ten or more counts. V and J are TRBV11-2 and TRBJ2-3; 11 bases are a match to TRBD2. Germline V gene data show CDR1 as SGHAT and CDR2 as FQNNGV. Germline trimming cut 5 bases from V and 2 bases from J; bases unmatched to any gene: 6. The CDR3 is made up of 16 amino acids. CDR3 nucleotides: TGTGCCAGCAGCCTAGGGACTAGCGGCCACACAGATACGCAGTATTTT. Translating gives CASSLGTSGHTDTQYF.

V and J are TRBV4-3 and TRBJ1-3, with D maybe TRBD1 (5 bases). CDR3 size: 17 residues. The V gene lost 0 bases and the J gene lost 2 bases, with 14 bases spanning the gap. Per germline, CDR1 LGHNA and CDR2 YSLEER. In DNA, the CDR3 is TGCGCCAGCAGCCAAGAAGGACATAATGCCGCTGGAAACACCATATATTTT. It specifies CASSQEGHNAAGNTIYF.

At least ten counts were recorded for this clonotype. The gene calls are TRBV3-1 and TRBJ1-1; a weak D match, TRBD1 (5 bases). CDR3 length: 15 amino acids. Trimming took 1 base from V and 1 from J, leaving 10 bases between them. CDR1 and CDR2 from the germline V gene are LGHDT and YNNKEL (reference sequence). This CDR3 reads CASSQVGEANTEAFF. The CDR3 nucleotides read TGTGCCAGCAGCCAAGTGGGGGAGGCGAACACTGAAGCTTTCTTT.

A remark on this clonotype: Possible read error: a much larger clone is one base away. The rearrangement joins TRBV28 to TRBJ2-7; TRBD1 matches at 9 bases. The CDR3 is 17 amino acids. Germline CDR1 reads MDHEN; CDR2 reads SYDVKM. In DNA, the CDR3 is TGTGCCAGCAGTTCGAGACGGACAGGGGCCCTAAGGTACGAGCAGCACTTC. Encoded protein: CASSSRRTGALRYEQHF.

In its sample, this clonotype was seen many times. This chain joins TRBV10-3 and TRBJ2-3, with TRBD2 matching 16 bases. CDR1 and CDR2 (germline): ENHRY, SYGVKD. The CDR3 extends over 24 amino acids. The trim removed 0 bases at V and 3 bases at J, leaving 21 bases unmatched. The DNA of the CDR3 is TGTGCCATCAGTGAGTCGACGCTGGGACTAGCGGGAGGGCCAGGTGGGAATTCAACAGATACGCAGTATTTT. Amino acid sequence: CAISESTLGLAGGPGGNSTDTQYF.

This rearrangement joins TRBV4-1 to TRBJ2-1, with D unclear. CDR1 MGHRA and CDR2 YSYEKL come from the germline V gene. With 2 bases removed from V and 0 bases from J, the gap between germline ends came to 8 bases. The CDR3 covers 15 residues. Here the CDR3 reads CASSQLGISYNEQFF. The DNA for the CDR3 is TGCGCCAGCAGCCAACTGGGAATCTCCTACAATGAGCAGTTCTTC.

The sample holds a few counts of this clonotype. The chain has TRBV3-1 and TRBJ1-1; TRBD1 aligns across 10 bases. The CDR3 spans 15 residues. From germline, CDR1 is LGHDT and CDR2 YNNKEL (reference sequence). Trimming took 0 bases from V and 3 from J; bases not matched to a gene: 1. CDR3 amino acids: CASSQDGTGDTEAFF. CDR3 DNA: TGTGCCAGCAGCCAAGATGGGACAGGGGACACTGAAGCTTTCTTT.

Many counts were recorded for this clonotype. V and J are TRBV20-1 and TRBJ2-7; 10 bases are a match to TRBD2. The CDR3 runs 14 residues. Germline V gene data show CDR1 as DFQATT and CDR2 as SNEGSKA (reference sequence). V trimming: 3 bases; J trimming: 4 bases; junction bases outside the gene matches: 6. CDR3 sequence reads: CSARELAGYYEQYF. The CDR3 nucleotides are TGCAGTGCTAGGGAACTAGCGGGATATTACGAGCAGTACTTC.

In this sample, this clonotype turned up a few times. The rearrangement joins TRBV29-1 to TRBJ1-3; 10 nucleotides align to TRBD1. Germline assignment: CDR1 SQVTM and CDR2 ANQGSEA. J gave up 4 bases and V 5 bases, and 5 bases lay outside the gene matches. The CDR3 is 14 amino acids. The CDR3 reads CSVRQGAEGNTIYF. For the CDR3, the DNA is TGCAGCGTTCGACAGGGGGCAGAAGGAAACACCATATATTTT.

CDR3 loop: CASSYSATAGSHTQYF. The DNA of the CDR3 is TGTGCCAGCAGTTACTCGGCCACGGCCGGGTCCCATACGCAGTATTTT. The rearrangement uses TRBV6-5 and TRBJ2-3; D remains unclear. The CDR3 sequence is 16 residues long. The ends were cut back, 0 bases at V and 7 bases at J, with 17 bases in the middle. Germline CDR1 and CDR2: MNHEY and SVGAGI.

J is TRBJ2-3 and V is TRBV3-1; tentatively, D is TRBD2 (6 bases). Deletions cut 2 bases from V and 6 bases from J, with 15 bases between. The CDR3 contains 15 residues. From germline, CDR1 is LGHDT and CDR2 YNNKEL (reference sequence). Here the CDR3 reads CASSQTAGWADTQYF. The DNA of the CDR3 is TGTGCCAGCAGCCAAACCGCGGGATGGGCGGATACGCAGTATTTT.

This sequence joins TRBV2 and TRBJ1-1; D remains ambiguous. Germline loops: CDR1 SNHLY, CDR2 FYNNEI. V lost 5 bases and J lost 4, with 11 bases in between. This CDR3 contains 13 residues. The CDR3 spells CASSYSRLTEAFF. The CDR3 coding sequence is TGTGCCAGCAGTTACTCGAGACTCACTGAAGCTTTCTTT. The full variable domain, its missing parts supplied by reference TRBV2 and TRBJ1-1, is EPEVTQTPSHQVTQMGQEVILRCVPISNHLYFYWYRQILGQKVEFLVSFYNNEISEKSEIFDDQFSVERPDGSNFTLKIRSTKLEDSAMYFCASSYSRLTEAFFGQGTRLTVV.

This chain connects TRBV28 to TRBJ2-2; 8 bases are a match to TRBD1. V was pared by 2 bases and J by 6 bases, with 5 bases of the junction left unmatched. Germline-derived CDR1 and CDR2 are MDHEN and SYDVKM. The CDR3 consists of 15 residues. CDR3 in amino acids: CASSLTRTGSGELFF. The DNA of the CDR3 is TGTGCCAGCAGTTTAACCCGGACAGGGTCCGGGGAGCTGTTTTTT.

This clonotype was seen repeatedly, ten times or more. The V call is TRBV12-3 or TRBV12-4, the J call TRBJ1-1, with D possibly matching TRBD1 (6 bases). The CDR3 has 14 amino acids. V was pared by 3 bases and J by 1 base, with 9 bases between. The CDR3: CASSFGGPNTEAFF. The CDR3 coding sequence is TGTGCCAGCAGTTTTGGGGGGCCGAACACTGAAGCTTTCTTT.

This clonotype was counted only a few times. The V and J genes are TRBV4-3 and TRBJ1-3; unclear D gene. This CDR3 is built from 17 residues. Looked up from germline, CDR1 is LGHNA and CDR2 is YSLEER. Trimming took off 0 bases at V and 0 bases at J, with 12 bases between the two ends. In DNA, the CDR3 is TGCGCCAGCAGCCAAGATCTTTTGGCCCCCTCTGGAAACACCATATATTTT. It translates to CASSQDLLAPSGNTIYF.

Of note for this clonotype: This may come from a read error, since a much larger clone is one base off. The chain employs TRBV6-1 and TRBJ1-1; D is undetermined. This CDR3 spans 14 amino acids. The germline V gene has CDR1 MNHNS and CDR2 SASEGT. Deletions cut 7 bases from V and 0 bases from J, with 12 bases between. CDR3 in amino acids: CASIRLLLNTEAFF. CDR3 DNA sequence: TGTGCCAGCATTCGATTATTACTGAACACTGAAGCTTTCTTT.

This clonotype has more than one count but fewer than ten. This may be a read error, as it is one base from a much larger clone. The rearrangement links TRBV19 to TRBJ1-1; 7 bases match TRBD1. V was clipped by 4 bases and J by 6 bases; unmatched bases: 14. The CDR3 consists of 16 residues. The germline V gene has CDR1 LNHDA and CDR2 SQIVND (reference sequence). The CDR3 loop is CASSTDRVRSLAEAFF. The DNA of the CDR3 is TGTGCCAGTAGTACAGACAGGGTTAGGTCCCTGGCTGAAGCTTTCTTT.

This clonotype appeared a few times. Here the CDR3 DNA reads TGCGCCAGCAGCTTGGATGATCCTGGAAACACCATATATTTT. Translation: CASSLDDPGNTIYF. The rearrangement joins TRBV5-1 to TRBJ1-3; no reliable D call. Trimming cost V 0 bases and J 2 bases, with 6 bases left between them. Germline V gene sequence: CDR1 SGHRS, CDR2 YFSETQ. The CDR3 has 14 amino acids.

The V call is TRBV9, the J call TRBJ2-7; D unclear. V gave up 0 bases and J gave up 2 bases, with 6 bases separating them. This CDR3 region has 13 residues. Germline V gene data show CDR1 as SGDLS and CDR2 as YYNGEE. CDR3 region: CASSVGVAYEQYF. CDR3 sequence (DNA): TGTGCCAGCAGCGTAGGGGTAGCCTACGAGCAGTACTTC.

There are many counts of this clonotype. This chain uses TRBV6-1 with TRBJ2-7, with 11 bases lining up with TRBD2. This CDR3 has 16 amino acids. Germline trimming cut 7 bases from V and 2 bases from J; bases unmatched to any gene: 10. Germline V CDR1 and CDR2: MNHNS, SASEGT. The CDR3 DNA follows: TGTGCCAGCAAACCGGGACTAGCGGAAATTACCTACGAGCAGTACTTC. This gives the protein CASKPGLAEITYEQYF.

This clonotype was detected ten times or more. The rearrangement joins TRBV12-3 or TRBV12-4 to TRBJ2-1; possibly TRBD1 for D (5 bases). V shed 2 bases and J shed 4 bases, with 12 bases lying between them. The CDR3 is 15 amino acids. CDR3 residues: CASSLRGSGYNEQFF. The CDR3 DNA sequence: TGTGCCAGCAGTTTAAGGGGATCAGGGTACAATGAGCAGTTCTTC.

In its sample, this clonotype was seen once. The gene calls are TRBV20-1 and TRBJ2-1; D may be TRBD2 (6 bases). The CDR3 consists of 14 residues. Germline CDR1 is DFQATT and CDR2 is SNEGSKA (reference sequence). The ends were cut back, 4 bases at V and 10 bases at J, with 20 bases in the middle. Here the CDR3 reads CSAIQPGRTWEQFF. The CDR3 bases are TGCAGTGCTATCCAACCAGGGAGGACCTGGGAGCAGTTCTTC.

There are many counts of this clonotype. The chain employs TRBV12-3 or TRBV12-4 and TRBJ1-4, with unresolved D. This CDR3 has 16 amino acids. The V gene lost 3 bases and the J gene lost 0 bases, with 11 bases spanning the gap. CDR3 coding DNA: TGTGCCAGCAGTTTTAGGGAGTTAGCAACTAATGAAAAACTGTTTTTT. This sequence encodes CASSFRELATNEKLFF.

The rearrangement links TRBV27 to TRBJ2-7, with TRBD2 as a possible D gene (5 bases). Trimming took off 3 bases at V and 7 bases at J, with 19 bases between the two ends. The CDR3 length is 15 residues. CDR1 is MNHEY and CDR2 is SMNVEV in the germline V gene (reference sequence). As DNA, the CDR3 is TGTGCCAGCAGTTTTACGGGAACGGGTTTGATGGAGCAGTACTTC. Translated: CASSFTGTGLMEQYF.